The subject of this entry is one T cell receptor (beta chain). This sample is drawn from a study of blood T cell repertoires in COVID-19. Sequencing used immunoSEQ multiplex PCR; TCRdb keeps in-frame clones, though not all of them. Of some 85,000 clones detected, 80% to 90% appear once; the ten largest clones hold around 8.6%. The sample taken for sequencing was peripheral blood. The TCR comes from a man aged 45-60 years with acute or convalescent COVID-19.

As DNA, the CDR3 is TGTGCCAGCTCACCACCGACGGGGATTAGCACAGATACGCAGTATTTT. It yields the protein CASSPPTGISTDTQYF. V and J are TRBV18 and TRBJ2-3, with a weak D call TRBD2 (5 bases). V lost 0 bases to trimming and J lost 0 bases, with 10 bases between them. This CDR3 comprises 16 residues. Germline-derived CDR1 and CDR2 are KGHSH and LQKENI.